This T cell receptor (beta chain) was captured by sequencing in a study of cytomegalovirus exposure and HLA in healthy donors. This PCR relied on a set of 60 Vbeta primers and 13 Jbeta primers. Profiling relied on immunoSEQ multiplex PCR, and the TCRdb table lists in-frame clones only, not all of them. The sample includes 80,000 to 90,000 clones, more than 80% of them seen just once. Germline V CDR1 and CDR2: LGHNA, YNFKEQ. There are 18 residues in the CDR3. V was clipped by 0 bases and J by 1 base; unmatched bases: 7. The sequencing input was PBMCs. The source of this sequence is a woman aged 25 to 45 in good health and CMV-seronegative. The rearrangement uses TRBV4-2 and TRBJ2-1, with 9 bases that match TRBD2. The chain's CDR3 is CASSQDQMAGGSYNEQFF. Written as DNA, the CDR3 is TGTGCCAGCAGCCAAGATCAAATGGCGGGAGGGTCCTACAATGAGCAGTTCTTC.